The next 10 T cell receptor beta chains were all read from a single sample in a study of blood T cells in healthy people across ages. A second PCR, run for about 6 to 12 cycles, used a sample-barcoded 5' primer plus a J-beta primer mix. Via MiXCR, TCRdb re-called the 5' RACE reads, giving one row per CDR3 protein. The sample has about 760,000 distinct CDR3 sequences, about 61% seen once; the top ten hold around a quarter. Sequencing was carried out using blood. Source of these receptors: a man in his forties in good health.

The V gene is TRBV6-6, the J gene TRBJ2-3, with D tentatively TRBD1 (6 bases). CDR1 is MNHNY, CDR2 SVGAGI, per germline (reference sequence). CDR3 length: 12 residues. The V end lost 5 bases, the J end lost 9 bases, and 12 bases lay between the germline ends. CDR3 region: CASSTGSRTQYF. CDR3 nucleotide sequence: TGTGCCAGCAGTACAGGGTCGAGGACGCAGTATTTT.

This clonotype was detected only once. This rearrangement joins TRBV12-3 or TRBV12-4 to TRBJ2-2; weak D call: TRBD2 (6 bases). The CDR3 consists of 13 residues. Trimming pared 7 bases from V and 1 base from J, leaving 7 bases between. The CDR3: CASMGGNTGELFF. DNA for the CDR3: TGTGCCAGCATGGGGGGGAACACCGGGGAGCTGTTTTTT.

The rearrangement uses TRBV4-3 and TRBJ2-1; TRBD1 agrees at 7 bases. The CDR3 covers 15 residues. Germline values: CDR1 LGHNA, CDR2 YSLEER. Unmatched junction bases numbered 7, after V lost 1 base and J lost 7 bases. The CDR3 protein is CASSQVDRVWNEQFF. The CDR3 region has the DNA TGCGCCAGCAGCCAAGTCGACAGGGTGTGGAATGAGCAGTTCTTC.

CDR3: CASSRTGANVLTF. CDR3 sequence (DNA): TGTGCCAGCAGTCGGACAGGGGCCAACGTCCTGACTTTC. V gene TRBV12-3 or TRBV12-4 combines with J gene TRBJ2-6; the D gene is possibly TRBD1 (5 bases). This CDR3 is 13 amino acids long. With 5 bases removed from V and 4 bases from J, the gap between germline ends came to 6 bases.

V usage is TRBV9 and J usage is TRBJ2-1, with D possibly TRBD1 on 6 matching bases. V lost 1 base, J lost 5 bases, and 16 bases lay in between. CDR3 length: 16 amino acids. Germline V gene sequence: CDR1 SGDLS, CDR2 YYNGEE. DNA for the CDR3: TGTGCCAGCAGCGTACAGGGGACAAGGTTAGACAATGAGCAGTTCTTC. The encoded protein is CASSVQGTRLDNEQFF.

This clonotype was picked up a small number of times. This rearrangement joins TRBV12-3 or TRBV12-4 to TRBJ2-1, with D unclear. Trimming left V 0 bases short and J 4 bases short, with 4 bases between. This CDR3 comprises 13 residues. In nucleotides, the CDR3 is TGTGCCAGCAGTTTAGCGCAGTACAATGAGCAGTTCTTC. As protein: CASSLAQYNEQFF.

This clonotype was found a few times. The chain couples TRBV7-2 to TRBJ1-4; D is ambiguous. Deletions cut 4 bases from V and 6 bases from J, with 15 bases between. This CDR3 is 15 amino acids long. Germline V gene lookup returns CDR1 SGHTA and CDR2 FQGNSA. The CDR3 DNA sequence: TGTGCCAGCAGCTCAATACGGGAAAGAGATGAAAAACTGTTTTTT. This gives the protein CASSSIRERDEKLFF.

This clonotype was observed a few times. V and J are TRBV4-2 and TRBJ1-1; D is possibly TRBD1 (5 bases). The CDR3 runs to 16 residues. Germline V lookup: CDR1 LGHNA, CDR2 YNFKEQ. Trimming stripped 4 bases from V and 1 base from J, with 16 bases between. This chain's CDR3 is CASSLLGPTGNTEAFF. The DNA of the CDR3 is TGTGCCAGCAGCCTTCTAGGCCCTACAGGGAACACTGAAGCTTTCTTT.

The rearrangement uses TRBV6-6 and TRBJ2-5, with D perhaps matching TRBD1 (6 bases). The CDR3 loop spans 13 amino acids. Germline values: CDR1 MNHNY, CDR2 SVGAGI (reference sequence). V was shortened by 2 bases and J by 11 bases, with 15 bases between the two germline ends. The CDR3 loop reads CASSYEGVGEQYF. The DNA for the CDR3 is TGTGCCAGCAGTTACGAGGGGGTGGGGGAGCAGTACTTC.

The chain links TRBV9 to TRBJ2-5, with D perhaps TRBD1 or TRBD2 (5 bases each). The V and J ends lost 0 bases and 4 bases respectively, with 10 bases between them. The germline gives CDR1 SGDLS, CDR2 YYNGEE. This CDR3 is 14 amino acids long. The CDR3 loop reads CASSVGGFAETQYF. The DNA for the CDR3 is TGTGCCAGCAGCGTAGGGGGGTTTGCAGAGACCCAGTACTTC.